The 7 T cell receptor beta chains listed next were all sequenced from one sample in a study of siplizumab effects on memory and regulatory T cells (dated by TCRdb to between 2018 and 2021). The method behind the library was the immunoSEQ multiplex PCR assay. The table was pulled from immuneACCESS by TCRdb, which kept in-frame rearrangements only. Such tables lose some clones; where checked, under half of the loss comes from unresolved V genes, and the rest has no known cause. The sample includes approximately 100,000 clones, with about 94% observed a single time. Over 0.15% of the sample belongs to the ten largest clones. The sequenced sample was non-Treg CD4+ T cells sorted from blood. Read against the paper, the sample's cell subset or site label means: FACS-sorted unstimulated CD4+ non-regulatory T cells. The receptors shown here come from a human donor in good health.

The chain employs TRBV7-7 and TRBJ2-3; no clear D. The V end was cut by 1 base, the J end by 2 bases, with 10 bases between. Germline assignment: CDR1 SSHAT and CDR2 FNYEAQ (reference sequence). CDR3 length equals 15 residues. CDR3 loop: CASSLVYGSTDTQYF. The CDR3 region has the DNA TGTGCCAGCAGCTTAGTCTACGGATCCACAGATACGCAGTATTTT.

CDR3 protein: CASSKLTKSGLAGICYEQYF. The CDR3 bases are TGTGCCAGCAGCAAACTTACCAAGTCGGGACTAGCGGGGATCTGCTACGAGCAGTACTTC. This chain uses TRBV21-1 with TRBJ2-7; the table gives TRBD2 as D, unverified against the DNA. TRBV21-1 is labeled a pseudogene. CDR3 length: 20 amino acids.

The chain employs TRBV7-9 and TRBJ1-5, with D uncertain. CDR1 SEHNR and CDR2 FQNEAQ come from the germline V gene (reference sequence). The CDR3 has 12 amino acids. V was trimmed by 1 base and J by 9 bases, leaving 7 bases between them. The CDR3 DNA sequence: TGTGCCAGCAGCTTAGATCTCGGGCCCCAGCATTTT. It codes for CASSLDLGPQHF.

The chain uses TRBV10-1 and TRBJ2-7; D might be TRBD1 (6 bases). Per germline, CDR1 WNHNN and CDR2 SYGVQD (reference sequence). V lost 5 bases and J 5 bases, leaving 13 bases between the germline ends. This CDR3 contains 13 residues. As DNA, the CDR3 is TGCGCCAGCAGTCTCGGGACACTCAACGAGCAGTACTTC. Translated, it gives CASSLGTLNEQYF.

The chain joins TRBV29-1 to TRBJ2-3, with TRBD2 matching 9 bases. V shed 6 bases and J 2 bases; nucleotides not matched to a gene: 15. Germline lookup yields CDR1 SQVTM and CDR2 ANQGSEA. The CDR3 length is 17 residues. CDR3 amino acids: CSVGRAGGGLNTDTQYF. Written as DNA, the CDR3 is TGCAGCGTGGGCCGAGCGGGGGGTGGTCTAAACACAGATACGCAGTATTTT.

CDR3 sequence: CASSFEASGVREQYF. The CDR3 DNA reads TGTGCCAGCAGCTTTGAGGCCAGTGGGGTACGTGAACAGTACTTC. J is TRBJ2-7 and V is TRBV7-9; D is ambiguous. Germline lookup yields CDR1 SEHNR and CDR2 FQNEAQ (reference sequence). The CDR3 contains 15 residues. V was cut by 3 bases and J by 10 bases, with 22 bases left in between.

This sequence joins TRBV7-6 and TRBJ2-7; unclear D gene. This CDR3 has 14 residues. V lost 5 bases and J lost 3, with 14 bases in between. Germline V gene sequence: CDR1 SGHVS, CDR2 FNYEAQ. The CDR3 sequence: CASSEARLGYEQYF. Written as DNA, the CDR3 is TGTGCCAGCAGCGAGGCGCGGTTGGGCTACGAGCAGTACTTC.